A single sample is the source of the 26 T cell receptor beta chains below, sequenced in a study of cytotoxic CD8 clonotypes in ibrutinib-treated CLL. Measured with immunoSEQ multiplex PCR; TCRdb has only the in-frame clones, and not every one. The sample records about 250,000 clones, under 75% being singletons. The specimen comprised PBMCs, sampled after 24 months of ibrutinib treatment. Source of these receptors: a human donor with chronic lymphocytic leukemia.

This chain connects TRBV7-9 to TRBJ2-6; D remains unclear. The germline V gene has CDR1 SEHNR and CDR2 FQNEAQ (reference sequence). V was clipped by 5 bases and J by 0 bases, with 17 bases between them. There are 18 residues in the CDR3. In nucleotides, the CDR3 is TGTGCCAGCAGCCCCCCGCCGGTTTCGAGCTCTGGGGCCAACGTCCTGACTTTC. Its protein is CASSPPPVSSSGANVLTF. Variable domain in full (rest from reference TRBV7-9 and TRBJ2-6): DTGVSQNPRHKITKRGQNVTFRCDPISEHNRLYWYRQTLGQGPEFLTYFQNEAQLEKSRLLSDRFSAERPKGSFSTLEIQRTEQGDSAMYLCASSPPPVSSSGANVLTFGAGSRLTVL.

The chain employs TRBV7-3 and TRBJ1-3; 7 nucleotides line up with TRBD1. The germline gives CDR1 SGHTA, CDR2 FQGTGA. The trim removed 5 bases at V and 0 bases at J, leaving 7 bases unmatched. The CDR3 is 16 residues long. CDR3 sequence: CASSPGTATSGNTIYF. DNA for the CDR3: TGTGCCAGCAGCCCGGGGACAGCCACCTCTGGAAACACCATATATTTT.

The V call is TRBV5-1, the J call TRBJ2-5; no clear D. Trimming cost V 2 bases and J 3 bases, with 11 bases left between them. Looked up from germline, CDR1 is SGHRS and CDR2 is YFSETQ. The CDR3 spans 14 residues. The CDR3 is CASSFRLREETQYF. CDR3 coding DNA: TGCGCCAGCAGCTTTCGGTTACGCGAAGAGACCCAGTACTTC.

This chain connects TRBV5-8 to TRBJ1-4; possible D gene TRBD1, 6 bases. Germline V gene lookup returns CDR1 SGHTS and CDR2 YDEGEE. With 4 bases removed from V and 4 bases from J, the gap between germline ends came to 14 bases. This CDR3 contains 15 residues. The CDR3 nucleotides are TGTGCCAGCAGCCTTCTGGACAGTCATAATGAAAAACTGTTTTTT. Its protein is CASSLLDSHNEKLFF.

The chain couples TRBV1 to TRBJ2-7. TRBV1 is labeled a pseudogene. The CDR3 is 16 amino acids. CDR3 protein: CTSSHPVGESLLEQYF. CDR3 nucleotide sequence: TGCACCAGCAGCCACCCCGTGGGGGAGAGTCTCTTGGAGCAGTACTTC.

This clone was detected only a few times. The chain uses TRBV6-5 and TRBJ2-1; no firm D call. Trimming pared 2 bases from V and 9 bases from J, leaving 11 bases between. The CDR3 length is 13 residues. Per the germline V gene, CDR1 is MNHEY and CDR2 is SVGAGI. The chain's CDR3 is CASSYRSSTEQFF. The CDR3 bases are TGTGCCAGCAGTTACCGTAGCTCCACTGAGCAGTTCTTC.

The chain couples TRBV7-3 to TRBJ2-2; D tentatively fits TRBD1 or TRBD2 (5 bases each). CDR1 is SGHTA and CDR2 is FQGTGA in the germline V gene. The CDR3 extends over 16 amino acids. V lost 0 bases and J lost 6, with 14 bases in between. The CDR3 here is CASSLTIGGRAGELFF. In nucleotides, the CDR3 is TGTGCCAGCAGCTTAACGATTGGGGGACGTGCCGGGGAGCTGTTTTTT.

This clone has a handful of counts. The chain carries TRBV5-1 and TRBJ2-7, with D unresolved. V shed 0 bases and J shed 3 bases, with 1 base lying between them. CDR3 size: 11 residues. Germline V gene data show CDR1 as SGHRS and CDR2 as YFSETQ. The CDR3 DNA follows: TGCGCCAGCAGCTTGGACTACGAGCAGTACTTC. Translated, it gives CASSLDYEQYF. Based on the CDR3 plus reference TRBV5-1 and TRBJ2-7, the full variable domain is KAGVTQTPRYLIKTRGQQVTLSCSPISGHRSVSWYQQTPGQGLQFLFEYFSETQRNKGNFPGRFSGRQFSNSRSEMNVSTLELGDSALYLCASSLDYEQYFGPGTRLTVT.

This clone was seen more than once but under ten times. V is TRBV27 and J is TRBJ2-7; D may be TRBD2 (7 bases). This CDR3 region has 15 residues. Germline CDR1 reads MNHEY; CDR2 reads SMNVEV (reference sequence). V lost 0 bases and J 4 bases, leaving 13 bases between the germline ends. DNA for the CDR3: TGTGCCAGCAGTTTATCGCCGCGGGGGCGGTACGAGCAGTACTTC. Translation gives CASSLSPRGRYEQYF.

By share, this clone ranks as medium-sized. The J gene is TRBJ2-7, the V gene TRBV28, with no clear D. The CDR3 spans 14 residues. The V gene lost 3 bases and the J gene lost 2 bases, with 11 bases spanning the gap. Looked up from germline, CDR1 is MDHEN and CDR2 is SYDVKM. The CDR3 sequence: CASSLGPAAYEQYF. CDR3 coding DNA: TGTGCCAGCAGTTTGGGTCCCGCGGCCTACGAGCAGTACTTC.

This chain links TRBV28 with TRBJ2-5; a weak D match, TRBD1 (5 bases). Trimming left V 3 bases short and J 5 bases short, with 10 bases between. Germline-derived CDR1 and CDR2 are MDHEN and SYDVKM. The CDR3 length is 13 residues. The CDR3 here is CASSFLQVETQYF. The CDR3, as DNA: TGTGCCAGCAGTTTCCTACAGGTTGAGACCCAGTACTTC.

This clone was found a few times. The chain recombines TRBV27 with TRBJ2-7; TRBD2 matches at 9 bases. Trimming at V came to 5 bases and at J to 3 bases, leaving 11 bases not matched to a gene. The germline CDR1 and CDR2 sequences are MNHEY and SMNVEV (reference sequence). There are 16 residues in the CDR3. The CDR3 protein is CASSNPRGLAIYEQYF. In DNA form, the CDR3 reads TGTGCCAGCAGTAATCCTAGGGGACTAGCAATCTACGAGCAGTACTTC.

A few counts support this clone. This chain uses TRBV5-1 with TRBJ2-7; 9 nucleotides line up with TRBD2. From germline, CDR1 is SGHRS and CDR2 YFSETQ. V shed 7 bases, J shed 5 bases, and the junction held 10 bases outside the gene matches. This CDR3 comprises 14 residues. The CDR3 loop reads CASSLRTSADEQYF. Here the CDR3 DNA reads TGCGCCAGCTCCCTCAGGACTAGCGCGGACGAGCAGTACTTC.

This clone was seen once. The CDR3 nucleotides are TGTGCCAGCACTTATCAGAATGAAAAACTGTTTTTT. This codes for CASTYQNEKLFF. The rearrangement uses TRBV28 and TRBJ1-4; D remains unclear. Trimming stripped 7 bases from V and 5 bases from J, with 8 bases between. Germline lookup yields CDR1 MDHEN and CDR2 SYDVKM. The length of the CDR3 is 12 residues.

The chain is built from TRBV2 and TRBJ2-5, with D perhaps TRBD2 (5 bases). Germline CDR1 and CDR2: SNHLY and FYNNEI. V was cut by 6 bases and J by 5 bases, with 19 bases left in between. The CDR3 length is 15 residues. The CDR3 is CASSPPAAGAETQYF. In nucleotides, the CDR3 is TGTGCCAGCAGCCCACCCGCGGCGGGTGCCGAGACCCAGTACTTC. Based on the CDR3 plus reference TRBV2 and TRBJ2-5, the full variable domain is EPEVTQTPSHQVTQMGQEVILRCVPISNHLYFYWYRQILGQKVEFLVSFYNNEISEKSEIFDDQFSVERPDGSNFTLKIRSTKLEDSAMYFCASSPPAAGAETQYFGPGTRLLVL.

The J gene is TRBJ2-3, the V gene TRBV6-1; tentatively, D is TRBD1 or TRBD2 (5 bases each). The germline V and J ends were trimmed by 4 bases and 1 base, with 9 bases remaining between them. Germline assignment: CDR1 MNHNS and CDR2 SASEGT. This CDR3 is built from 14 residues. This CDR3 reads CASSAWGRTDTQYF. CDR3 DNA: TGTGCCAGCAGTGCTTGGGGACGCACAGATACGCAGTATTTT.

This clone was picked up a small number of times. CDR3 sequence reads: CASSYKRGEGRQYF. CDR3 sequence (DNA): TGTGCCAGCAGTTACAAAAGGGGGGAAGGAAGGCAGTACTTC. This chain joins TRBV6-5 and TRBJ2-7, with D tentatively TRBD1 or TRBD2 (6 bases each). This CDR3 comprises 14 residues. Germline-derived CDR1 and CDR2 are MNHEY and SVGAGI. The V end was cut by 2 bases, the J end by 9 bases, with 17 bases between.

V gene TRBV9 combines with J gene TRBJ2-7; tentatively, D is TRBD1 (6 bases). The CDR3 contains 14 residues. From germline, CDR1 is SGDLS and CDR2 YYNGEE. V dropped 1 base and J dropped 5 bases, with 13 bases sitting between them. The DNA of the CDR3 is TGTGCCAGCAGCGTATATGCAGGGGTTGACGAGCAGTACTTC. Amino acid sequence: CASSVYAGVDEQYF.

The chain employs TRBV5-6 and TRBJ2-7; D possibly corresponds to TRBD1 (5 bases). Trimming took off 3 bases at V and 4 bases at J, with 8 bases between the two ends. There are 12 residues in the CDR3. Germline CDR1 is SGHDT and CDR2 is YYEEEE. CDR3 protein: CASSWGGYEQYF. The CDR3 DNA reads TGTGCCAGCAGCTGGGGCGGATACGAGCAGTACTTC.

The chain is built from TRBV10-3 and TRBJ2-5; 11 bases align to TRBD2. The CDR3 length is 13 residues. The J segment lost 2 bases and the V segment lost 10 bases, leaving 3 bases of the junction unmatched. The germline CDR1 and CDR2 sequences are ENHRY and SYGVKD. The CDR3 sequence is CATRLAGQETQYF. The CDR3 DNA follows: TGTGCCACCCGACTAGCGGGGCAAGAGACCCAGTACTTC.

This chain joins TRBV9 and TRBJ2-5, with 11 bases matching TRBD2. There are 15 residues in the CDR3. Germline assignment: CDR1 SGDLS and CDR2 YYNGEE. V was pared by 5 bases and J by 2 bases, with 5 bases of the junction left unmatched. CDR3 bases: TGTGCCAGCAGTCTAGCGGGAGGCCGACAAGAGACCCAGTACTTC. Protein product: CASSLAGGRQETQYF.

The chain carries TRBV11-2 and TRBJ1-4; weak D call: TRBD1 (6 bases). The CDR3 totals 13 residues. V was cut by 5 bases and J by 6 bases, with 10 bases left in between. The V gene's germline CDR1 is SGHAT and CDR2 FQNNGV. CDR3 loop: CASSRDTYEKLFF. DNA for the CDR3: TGTGCCAGCAGCCGGGACACCTATGAAAAACTGTTTTTT.

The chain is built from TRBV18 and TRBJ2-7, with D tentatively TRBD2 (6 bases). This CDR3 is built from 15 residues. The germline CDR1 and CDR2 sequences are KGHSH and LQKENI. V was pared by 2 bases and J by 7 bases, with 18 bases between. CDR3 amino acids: CASSPVWDPGGEQYF. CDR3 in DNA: TGTGCCAGCTCACCAGTCTGGGACCCCGGGGGAGAGCAGTACTTC.

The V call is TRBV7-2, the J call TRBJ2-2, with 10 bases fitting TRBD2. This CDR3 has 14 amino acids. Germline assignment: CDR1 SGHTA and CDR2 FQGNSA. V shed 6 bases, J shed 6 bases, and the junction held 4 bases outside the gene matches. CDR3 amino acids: CASRGAGGAGELFF. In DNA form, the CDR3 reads TGTGCCAGCAGGGGAGCGGGAGGGGCCGGGGAGCTGTTTTTT.

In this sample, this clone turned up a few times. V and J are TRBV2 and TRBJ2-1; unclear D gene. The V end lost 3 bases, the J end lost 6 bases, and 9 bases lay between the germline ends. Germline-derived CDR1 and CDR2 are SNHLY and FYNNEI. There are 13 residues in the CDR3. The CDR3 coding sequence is TGTGCCAGCAGTGAGGGCGCAGGCAATGAGCAGTTCTTC. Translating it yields CASSEGAGNEQFF.

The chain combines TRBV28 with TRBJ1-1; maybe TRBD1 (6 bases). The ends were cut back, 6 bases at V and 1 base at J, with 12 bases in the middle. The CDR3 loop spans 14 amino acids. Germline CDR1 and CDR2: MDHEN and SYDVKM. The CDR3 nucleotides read TGTGCCAGCAGGTCCGGACAGCCGAACACTGAAGCTTTCTTT. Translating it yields CASRSGQPNTEAFF. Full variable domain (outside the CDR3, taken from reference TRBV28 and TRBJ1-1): DVKVTQSSRYLVKRTGEKVFLECVQDMDHENMFWYRQDPGLGLRLIYFSYDVKMKEKGDIPEGYSVSREKKERFSLILESASTNQTSMYLCASRSGQPNTEAFFGQGTRLTVV.